The sequence of this TCR beta chain was determined in a study of blood T cell repertoires in COVID-19. The overall study: Acute and convalescent COVID-19 samples came from the United States, Italy and Spain. T cells, B-cell-depleted T cells, or PBMCs supplied cDNA or gDNA.

Authors' analysis steps: Amplifying reference gene primers gave estimates of nucleated cell counts. Using immunoSEQ multiplex PCR, the repertoire was profiled, and TCRdb retains in-frame clones only, with some absent. V and J calls and clone size are copied from that table; D and trimming were computed from the DNA. The sample shows 200,000 to 300,000 clones, around 89% of them seen only once. The CDR3 is 13 amino acids. V gave up 1 base and J gave up 4 bases, with 7 bases separating them. From germline, CDR1 is SGHTA and CDR2 FQGNSA. Sequencing used peripheral blood. This sequence joins TRBV7-2 and TRBJ2-5, with a weak D call TRBD2 (5 bases). This sequence originates from a middle-aged woman with acute or convalescent COVID-19. The CDR3 reads CASSLDRGETQYF. Here the CDR3 DNA reads TGTGCCAGCAGCTTAGATCGGGGAGAGACCCAGTACTTC.